This TCR beta chain is from a study of control samples from healthy donors and cancer patients. This table comes from immunoSEQ multiplex PCR, and its TCRdb copy is limited to in-frame clones, with some not included. Altogether fewer than 200,000 clones are present, 80% to 95% being singletons, with the ten largest covering almost 1.5%. Germline V gene sequence: CDR1 SGHRS, CDR2 YFSETQ. CDR3 length: 15 amino acids. V lost 2 bases to trimming and J lost 6 bases; unmatched junction nucleotides: 2. Sequencing was performed on blood. This TCR was sampled from a man aged 18 to 29 in good health. The chain recombines TRBV5-1 with TRBJ2-2, with TRBD2 matching over 12 bases. Written as DNA, the CDR3 is TGCGCCAGCAGCTTCACTAGCGGGGGGCCCGGGGAGCTGTTTTTT. Amino acid sequence: CASSFTSGGPGELFF.